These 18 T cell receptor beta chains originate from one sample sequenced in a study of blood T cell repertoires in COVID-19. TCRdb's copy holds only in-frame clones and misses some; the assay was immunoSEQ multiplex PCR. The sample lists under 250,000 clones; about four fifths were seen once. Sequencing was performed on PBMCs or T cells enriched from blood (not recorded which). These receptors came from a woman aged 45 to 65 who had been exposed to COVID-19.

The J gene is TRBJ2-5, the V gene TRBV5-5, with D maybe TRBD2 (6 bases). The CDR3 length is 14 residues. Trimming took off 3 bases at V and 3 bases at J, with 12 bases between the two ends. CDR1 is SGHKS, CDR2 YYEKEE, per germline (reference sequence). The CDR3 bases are TGTGCCAGCAGCTGGCCGGGAGCCAAAGAGACCCAGTACTTC. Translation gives CASSWPGAKETQYF.

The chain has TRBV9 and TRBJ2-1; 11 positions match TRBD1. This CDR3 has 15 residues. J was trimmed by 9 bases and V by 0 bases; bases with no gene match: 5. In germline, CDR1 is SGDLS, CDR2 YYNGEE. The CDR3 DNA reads TGTGCCAGCAGCGTAGAGGACAGGGGGCTGTCTGAGCAGTTCTTC. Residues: CASSVEDRGLSEQFF.

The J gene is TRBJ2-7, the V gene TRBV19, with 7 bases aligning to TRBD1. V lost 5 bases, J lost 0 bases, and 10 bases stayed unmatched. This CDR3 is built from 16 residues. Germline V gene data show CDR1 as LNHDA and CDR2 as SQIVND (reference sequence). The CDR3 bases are TGTGCCAGTAGTGGGGATCCAGGGGGTAGCTCCTACGAGCAGTACTTC. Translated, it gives CASSGDPGGSSYEQYF.

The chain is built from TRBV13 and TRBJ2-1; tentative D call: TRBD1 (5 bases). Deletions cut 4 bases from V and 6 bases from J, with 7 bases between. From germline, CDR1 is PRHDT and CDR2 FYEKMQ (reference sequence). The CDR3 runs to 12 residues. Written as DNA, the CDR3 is TGTGCCAGCAGCTCCACAGGCAATGAGCAGTTCTTC. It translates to CASSSTGNEQFF.

The CDR3 reads CASSLGAGVSYEQYF. CDR3 bases: TGTGCCAGCAGCCTGGGGGCAGGGGTCTCCTACGAGCAGTACTTC. This chain connects TRBV5-6 to TRBJ2-7; perhaps TRBD1 as D (6 bases). The germline V gene encodes CDR1 SGHDT and CDR2 YYEEEE. This CDR3 has 15 amino acids. V lost 4 bases, J lost 0 bases, and 14 bases lay in between.

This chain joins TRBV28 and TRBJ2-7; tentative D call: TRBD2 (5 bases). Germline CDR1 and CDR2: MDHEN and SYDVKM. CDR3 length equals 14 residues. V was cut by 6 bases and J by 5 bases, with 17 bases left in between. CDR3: CASSLSIKRHEQYF. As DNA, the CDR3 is TGTGCCAGCAGCCTCTCAATAAAGCGGCACGAGCAGTACTTC.

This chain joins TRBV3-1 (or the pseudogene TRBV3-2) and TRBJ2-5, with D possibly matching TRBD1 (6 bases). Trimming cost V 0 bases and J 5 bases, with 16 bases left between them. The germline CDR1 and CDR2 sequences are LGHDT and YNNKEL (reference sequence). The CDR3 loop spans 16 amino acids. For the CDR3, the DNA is TGTGCCAGCAGCCAAGATCGCTCCACAGGGACGGAGACCCAGTACTTC. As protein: CASSQDRSTGTETQYF.

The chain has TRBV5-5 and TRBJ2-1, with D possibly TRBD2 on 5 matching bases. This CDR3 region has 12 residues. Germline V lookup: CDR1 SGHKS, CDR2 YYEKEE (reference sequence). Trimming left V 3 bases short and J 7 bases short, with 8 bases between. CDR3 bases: TGTGCCAGCAGCTGGAGGCTAAATGAGCAGTTCTTC. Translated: CASSWRLNEQFF.

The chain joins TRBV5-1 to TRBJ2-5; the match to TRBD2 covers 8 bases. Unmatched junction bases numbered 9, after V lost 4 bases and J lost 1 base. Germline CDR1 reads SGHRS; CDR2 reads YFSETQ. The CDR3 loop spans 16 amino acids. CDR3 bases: TGCGCCAGCAGCGGGACTAGTGGAGCCCTCCAAGAGACCCAGTACTTC. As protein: CASSGTSGALQETQYF.

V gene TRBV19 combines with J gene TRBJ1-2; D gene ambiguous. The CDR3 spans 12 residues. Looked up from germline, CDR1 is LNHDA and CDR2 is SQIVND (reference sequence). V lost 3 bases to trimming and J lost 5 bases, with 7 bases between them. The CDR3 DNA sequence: TGTGCCAGTAGTATCAGCGGGTATGGCTACACCTTC. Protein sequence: CASSISGYGYTF. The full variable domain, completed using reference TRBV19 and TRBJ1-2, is DGGITQSPKYLFRKEGQNVTLSCEQNLNHDAMYWYRQDPGQGLRLIYYSQIVNDFQKGDIAEGYSVSREKKESFPLTVTSAQKNPTAFYLCASSISGYGYTFGSGTRLTVV.

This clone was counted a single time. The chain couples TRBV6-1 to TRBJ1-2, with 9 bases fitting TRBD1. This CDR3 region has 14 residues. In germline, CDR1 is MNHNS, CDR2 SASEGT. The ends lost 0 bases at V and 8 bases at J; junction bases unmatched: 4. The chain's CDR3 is CASSEARTGEGYTF. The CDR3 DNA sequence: TGTGCCAGCAGTGAAGCACGGACAGGGGAAGGCTACACCTTC.

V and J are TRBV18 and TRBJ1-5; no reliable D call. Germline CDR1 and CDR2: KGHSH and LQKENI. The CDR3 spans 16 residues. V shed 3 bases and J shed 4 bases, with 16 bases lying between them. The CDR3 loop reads CASSPAGSGSNQPQHF. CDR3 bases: TGTGCCAGCTCACCTGCCGGGAGCGGCTCAAATCAGCCCCAGCATTTT.

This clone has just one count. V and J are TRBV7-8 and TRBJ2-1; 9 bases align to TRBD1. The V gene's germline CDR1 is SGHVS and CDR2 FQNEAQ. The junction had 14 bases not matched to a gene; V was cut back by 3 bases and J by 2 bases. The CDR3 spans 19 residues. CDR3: CASSFKDRGKGRAYNEQFF. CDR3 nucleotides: TGTGCCAGCAGCTTCAAAGACAGGGGGAAGGGTAGGGCCTACAATGAGCAGTTCTTC.

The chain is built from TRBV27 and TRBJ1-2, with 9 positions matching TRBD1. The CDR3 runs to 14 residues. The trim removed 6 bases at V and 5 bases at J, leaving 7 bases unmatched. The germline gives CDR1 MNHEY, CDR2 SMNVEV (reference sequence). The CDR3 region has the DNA TGTGCCAGCAGCATCGGACAGGGGAGGTATGGCTACACCTTC. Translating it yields CASSIGQGRYGYTF.

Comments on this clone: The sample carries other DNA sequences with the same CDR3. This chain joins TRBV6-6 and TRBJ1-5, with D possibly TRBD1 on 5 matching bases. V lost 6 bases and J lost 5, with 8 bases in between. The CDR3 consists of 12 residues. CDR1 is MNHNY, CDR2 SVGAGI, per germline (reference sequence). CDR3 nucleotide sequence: TGTGCCAGCAGACAAGGGGATCAGCCCCAGCATTTT. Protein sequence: CASRQGDQPQHF.

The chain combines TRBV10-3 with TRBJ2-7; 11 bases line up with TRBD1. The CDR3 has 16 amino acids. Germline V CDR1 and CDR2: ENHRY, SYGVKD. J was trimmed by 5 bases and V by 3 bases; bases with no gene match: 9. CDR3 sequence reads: CAISDFPGQGGDEQYF. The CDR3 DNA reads TGTGCCATCAGTGACTTTCCGGGACAGGGGGGCGACGAGCAGTACTTC.

The CDR3 bases are TGTGCCAGCAGCTTCGGTCCAAACACCGGGGAGCTGTTTTTT. Residues: CASSFGPNTGELFF. The chain links TRBV13 to TRBJ2-2; unclear D gene. The CDR3 spans 14 residues. The germline V gene has CDR1 PRHDT and CDR2 FYEKMQ (reference sequence). V lost 3 bases and J 2 bases, leaving 7 bases between the germline ends. Together with reference TRBV13 and TRBJ2-2, the CDR3 gives the full variable domain: AAGVIQSPRHLIKEKRETATLKCYPIPRHDTVYWYQQGPGQDPQFLISFYEKMQSDKGSIPDRFSAQQFSDYHSELNMSSLELGDSALYFCASSFGPNTGELFFGEGSRLTVL.

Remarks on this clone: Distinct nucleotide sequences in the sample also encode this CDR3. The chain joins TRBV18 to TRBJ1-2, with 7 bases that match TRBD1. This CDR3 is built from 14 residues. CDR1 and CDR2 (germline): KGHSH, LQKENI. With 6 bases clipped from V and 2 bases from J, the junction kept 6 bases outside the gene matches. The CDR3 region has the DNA TGTGCCAGCTCCCCAGGGGGGGCGAACTATGGCTACACCTTC. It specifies CASSPGGANYGYTF. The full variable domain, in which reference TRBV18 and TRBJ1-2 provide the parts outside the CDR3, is NAGVMQNPRHLVRRRGQEARLRCSPMKGHSHVYWYRQLPEEGLKFMVYLQKENIIDESGMPKERFSAEFPKEGPSILRIQQVVRGDSAAYFCASSPGGANYGYTFGSGTRLTVV.